A selection of T cell receptor beta chains follows, all from one sample in a study of T cell changes during pregnancy in multiple sclerosis. Repertoires were generated with immunoSEQ multiplex PCR, while TCRdb's copy carries only in-frame clones and drops some. The sample comprises about 60,000 clones, about 92% of which are singletons, and 0.75% to 0.95% rests with the top ten. The specimen was peripheral blood, collected in the first trimester of pregnancy. These receptors all come from a female donor with multiple sclerosis, enrolled in a pregnancy study. CDR3s include the opening cysteine and the closing phenylalanine or tryptophan. Fields, in order: V gene, clone size, J gene, D gene, CDR3 DNA, CDR3 protein. The D gene is left open where the match is weak. Not all rows give a size; the values are once, few, many and, for expanded clones, a class.

>TRBV4-1|.|TRBJ2-2|TRBD2
TGCGCCAGCAGCCAAGTTACGGGGGGGCCACCTGCCGGGGAGCTGTTTTTT
CASSQVTGGPPAGELFF
>TRBV6-5|.|TRBJ2-1|.
TGTGCCAGCAGTTACTCGCTTAGTGGTGAGCAGTTCTTC
CASSYSLSGEQFF
>TRBV7-2|.|TRBJ2-5|TRBD2
TGTGCCAGCAGCTTAGCGCTAGCGGGGGGCATCCAAGAGACCCAGTACTTC
CASSLALAGGIQETQYF
>TRBV30|.|TRBJ2-1|.
TGTGCCTGGAGTCCCCAGCGGTATTACAATGAGCAGTTCTTC
CAWSPQRYYNEQFF
>TRBV10-3|.|TRBJ1-1|.
TGTGCCATCAGGGGGGTCTCGGGAGTCCCAAACACTGAAGCTTTCTTT
CAIRGVSGVPNTEAFF
>TRBV7-2|.|TRBJ1-6|.
TGTGCCAGCAGCTTTCCAGGGACAAGCTCCTATAATTCACCCCTCCACTTT
CASSFPGTSSYNSPLHF
>TRBV7-2|.|TRBJ2-7|TRBD2
TGTGCCAGCAGCTCGTCCGGGACTAGCCGCTACGAGCAGTACTTC
CASSSSGTSRYEQYF
>TRBV9|once|TRBJ1-4|TRBD1
TGTGCCAGCAGCGTATCGGGGACAGCAAATGAAAAACTGTTTTTT
CASSVSGTANEKLFF
>TRBV6-5|once|TRBJ1-2|TRBD1
TGTGCCACCGCTACAGGGGGCCATGGCTACACCTTC
CATATGGHGYTF
>TRBV6-1|.|TRBJ1-1|TRBD1
TGTGCCAGCACGAGGGGGCTGGCTGAAGCTTTCTTT
CASTRGLAEAFF
>TRBV7-3|.|TRBJ2-2|.
TGTGCCAGCAGCTCTGGACAGGGGGAGCTGTTTTTT
CASSSGQGELFF
>TRBV4-2|.|TRBJ2-2|.
TGTGCCAGCAGCCAAGAAATTGCAGGGCGGAACACCGGGGAGCTGTTTTTT
CASSQEIAGRNTGELFF
>TRBV21-1|once|TRBJ1-1|.
TGTGCCAGCAGCAAAGATACGAACAGACCAACTGAAGCTTTCTTT
CASSKDTNRPTEAFF
>TRBV7-2|.|TRBJ2-7|.
TGTGCCAGCAGCTCCTACAGGCTACTCGAGCAGTACTTC
CASSSYRLLEQYF
>TRBV2|.|TRBJ2-1|.
TGTGCCAGCAGTGAGACTACTAGGCAGCAGTTCTTC
CASSETTRQQFF
>TRBV18|.|TRBJ1-4|.
TGTGCCAGCTCCGATCGTGGGGCTGAAATTCTGTTTTTT
CASSDRGAEILFF
>TRBV15|.|TRBJ1-2|.
TGTGCCACCAGCGCATACAGGGTCGGTGGCTACACCTTC
CATSAYRVGGYTF
>TRBV27|.|TRBJ1-5|TRBD1
TGTGCCAGCAGCCCCGGGACAGGCAATCAGCCCCAGCATTTT
CASSPGTGNQPQHF
>TRBV25-1|.|TRBJ1-5|TRBD1
TGTGCCAGCAGTCCGGGACAGGGGGCGAGCAATCAGCCCCAGCATTTT
CASSPGQGASNQPQHF
>TRBV2|.|TRBJ1-4|TRBD1
TGTGCCAGCAGTGATACAGGGGGTTCGGAAAAACTGTTTTTT
CASSDTGGSEKLFF
>TRBV7-2|.|TRBJ2-5|.
TGTGCCAGCAGCTCACACAGGGTAGGCGAGACCCAGTACTTC
CASSSHRVGETQYF
>TRBV19|.|TRBJ2-5|.
TGTGCCAGTAGTATAGCTCGCCAGGGACAAGAGACCCAGTACTTC
CASSIARQGQETQYF
>TRBV5-6|.|TRBJ1-1|.
TGTGCCAGCAGCTTCGGGGACTTTGACACTGAAGCTTTCTTT
CASSFGDFDTEAFF
>TRBV7-6|.|TRBJ2-1|TRBD2
TGTGCCAGCAGCTCTAGCGGGGTTTACAATGAGCAGTTCTTC
CASSSSGVYNEQFF
>TRBV25-1|.|TRBJ2-2|.
TGTGCCAGCAGTTCTACGGGGGTTACCGGGGAGCTGTTTTTT
CASSSTGVTGELFF
>TRBV7-9|.|TRBJ2-7|.
TGTGCCAGCAGCTTCCCGCAGGGCCGACCCTACGAGCAGTACTTC
CASSFPQGRPYEQYF
>TRBV18|.|TRBJ2-7|TRBD1
TGTGCCAGCTCACTCGCCCAGGGGGCATCCTCCTACGAGCAGTACTTC
CASSLAQGASSYEQYF
>TRBV18|.|TRBJ1-6|.
TGTGCCAGCTCACCCCTCCCATCAGGGGCTAGCCTGGACTCACCCCTCCACTTT
CASSPLPSGASLDSPLHF
>TRBV5-4|.|TRBJ2-3|.
TGTGCCAGCAGCGTTACTAGTCGGGGTGATACGCAGTATTTT
CASSVTSRGDTQYF
>TRBV30|.|TRBJ2-2|.
TGTGCCTGGAGTCGGGGAGGCCCCGGGGAGCTGTTTTTT
CAWSRGGPGELFF
>TRBV18|.|TRBJ1-1|.
TGTGCCAGCTCACCCCTTCGGGGGGACACTGAAGCTTTCTTT
CASSPLRGDTEAFF
>TRBV9|once|TRBJ1-3|.
TGTGCCAGCAGCGAACGGACGGGAAGCTCTGGAAACACCATATATTTT
CASSERTGSSGNTIYF
>TRBV14|few|TRBJ1-2|.
TGTGCCAGCAGCCGGATAGGGGTTAGCTACACCTTC
CASSRIGVSYTF
>TRBV19|.|TRBJ1-1|TRBD1
TGTGCCAGTAGTATTCAAGGGGAAGGGGGCAGGGGCCTACCCGAGGGCACTGAAGCTTTCTTT
CASSIQGEGGRGLPEGTEAFF
>TRBV6-5|.|TRBJ1-4|.
TGTGCCAGCAGCCCAACTGCCCAGAGGAAACTGTTTTTT
CASSPTAQRKLFF
>TRBV5-4|.|TRBJ1-1|TRBD1
TGTGCCAGCAGCTTGGGAGGGGGACAGGGAGACACTGAAGCTTTCTTT
CASSLGGGQGDTEAFF
>TRBV4-3|.|TRBJ1-1|.
TGCGCCAGCAGCCGCACGCGGGTCCAGAACACTGAAGCTTTCTTT
CASSRTRVQNTEAFF
>TRBV6-1|.|TRBJ1-5|TRBD1
TGTGCCAGCAAAGAAGCTACCGGGACAGGGGATCAGCCCCAGCATTTT
CASKEATGTGDQPQHF
>TRBV25-1|.|TRBJ1-5|TRBD1
TGTGCCAGCTCGGACAGGGCGGGTCAGCCCCAGCATTTT
CASSDRAGQPQHF
>TRBV5-1|.|TRBJ1-5|TRBD1
TGCGCCAGCAGCTTGGATGGACAGGGGGAAAGGCCCCAGCATTTT
CASSLDGQGERPQHF
>TRBV29-1|.|TRBJ2-7|.
TGCAGCGTTGTTAGCGCCTACGAGCAGTACTTC
CSVVSAYEQYF
>TRBV11-2|.|TRBJ2-3|.
TGTGCCAGCAGCTTAGGGGGCCAGCTGGGCACAGATACGCAGTATTTT
CASSLGGQLGTDTQYF
>TRBV5-6|.|TRBJ2-7|TRBD1
TGTGCCAGCAGCCCGGACAGGGGCTCCTACGAGCAGTACTTC
CASSPDRGSYEQYF
>TRBV15|.|TRBJ1-5|.
TGTGCCACCAGCAGAGATCTAAGGGGTCGTCAGCCCCAGCATTTT
CATSRDLRGRQPQHF
>TRBV6-5|.|TRBJ2-7|TRBD2
TGTGCCAGCAGTACCGGACTAGCGGTTTCCTACGAGCAGTACTTC
CASSTGLAVSYEQYF
>TRBV7-6|once|TRBJ2-3|.
TGTGCCAGCAGCTTAGGGGTGTGGACAGCCACAGATACGCAGTATTTT
CASSLGVWTATDTQYF
>TRBV7-2|.|TRBJ1-1|.
TGTGCCAGCAGCCCTCCTTTGAACACTGAAGCTTTCTTT
CASSPPLNTEAFF
>TRBV7-2|.|TRBJ2-5|.
TGTGCCAGCAGCTTATCGTCTACCCCAGGGGCCCAGTACTTC
CASSLSSTPGAQYF
>TRBV6-6|.|TRBJ1-1|.
TGTGCCAGCAGTTACTCCCGGGGAGGGCGGGCTGAAGCTTTCTTT
CASSYSRGGRAEAFF
>TRBV11-2|.|TRBJ1-1|TRBD1
TGTGCCAGCAGCCGAGACAGGGGGACTGAAGCTTTCTTT
CASSRDRGTEAFF
>TRBV9|.|TRBJ1-2|.
TGTGCCAGCAGCGTAGAGTTGGGGCTCGGCGACTATGGCTACACCTTC
CASSVELGLGDYGYTF
>TRBV6-1|.|TRBJ2-3|.
TGTGCCAGCAGTGAACTCAGCGGTGGCCCCACAGATACGCAGTATTTT
CASSELSGGPTDTQYF
>TRBV7-9|.|TRBJ2-7|.
TGTGCCAGCAGCCCCCTGGGCAGGGGAGACGAGCAGTACTTC
CASSPLGRGDEQYF
>TRBV5-4|.|TRBJ1-1|.
TGTGCCAGCAGCTTTGGGCGGGGGGACACTGAAGCTTTCTTT
CASSFGRGDTEAFF
>TRBV15|.|TRBJ2-5|TRBD2
TGTGCCACCAGCAGAGGGGTGGCAGCGGGGGGGTACCAAGAGACCCAGTACTTC
CATSRGVAAGGYQETQYF
>TRBV5-5|.|TRBJ1-4|.
TGTGCCAGCAGCTTAGGAGGGTTTGGTGAAAAACTGTTTTTT
CASSLGGFGEKLFF